This T cell receptor (beta chain) is drawn from a study of patients and donors after allogeneic stem cell transplantation. The CDR3 is 15 amino acids. Trimming took off 4 bases at V and 2 bases at J, with 13 bases between the two ends. Germline V CDR1 and CDR2: SGHRS, YFSETQ. A single record per CDR3 protein comes from TCRdb applying MiXCR to the RT-PCR reads. The sample lists roughly 26,000 distinct CDR3 sequences, 8% to 10% occurring once. In this sample, this clonotype turned up many times. This TCR was recovered from a human donor who was either an allogeneic HSCT recipient or a stem cell or donor lymphocyte infusion donor (not recorded which). It is not recorded whose cells these are; they may come from a transplant donor. The chain joins TRBV5-1 to TRBJ1-3; D is perhaps TRBD1 (6 bases). The sequenced sample was blood, either unsorted or a sorted T cell fraction (not recorded which). The CDR3 region has the DNA TGCGCCAGCAGCCCAGGTGGACAGACTGGAAACACCATATATTTT. Translating gives CASSPGGQTGNTIYF.